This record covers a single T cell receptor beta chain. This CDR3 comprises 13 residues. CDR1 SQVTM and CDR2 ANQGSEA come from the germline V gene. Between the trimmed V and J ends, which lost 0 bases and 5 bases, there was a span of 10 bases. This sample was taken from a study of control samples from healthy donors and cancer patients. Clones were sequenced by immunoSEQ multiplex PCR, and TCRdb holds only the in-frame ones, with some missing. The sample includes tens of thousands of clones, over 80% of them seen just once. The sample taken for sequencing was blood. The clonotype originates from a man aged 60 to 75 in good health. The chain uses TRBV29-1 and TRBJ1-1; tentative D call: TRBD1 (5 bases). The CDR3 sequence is CSVEEQQGTEAFF. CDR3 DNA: TGCAGCGTTGAAGAACAGCAGGGAACTGAAGCTTTCTTT.